These T cell receptor beta chains were read from a single sample in a study of T cell changes during pregnancy in multiple sclerosis. The assay was immunoSEQ multiplex PCR, and TCRdb's table has in-frame clones only and misses some. The table includes about 15,000 clones, approximately 84% detected once. The sequencing used CD8+ T cells from peripheral blood mononuclear cells, collected in the second trimester of pregnancy. These receptor sequences come from a female donor in good health, enrolled as a control in a pregnancy study. CDR3s leave out the opening cysteine and the closing phenylalanine or tryptophan. Each record gives: V gene, clone size, J gene, CDR3 protein. Some rows mark clone size as missing; the rest say once, few, many or name a class of expanded clone.

V gene: TRBV28
clone size: .
J gene: TRBJ2-1
CDR3 protein: ASITDRGPGEQF

V gene: TRBV27
clone size: .
J gene: TRBJ1-6
CDR3 protein: ASSTTGGSYNSPLH

V gene: TRBV5-3
clone size: .
J gene: TRBJ1-5
CDR3 protein: ARSWDSFNQPQH

V gene: TRBV7-2
clone size: .
J gene: TRBJ2-3
CDR3 protein: ASSLWASGGPSTDTQY

V gene: TRBV6-4
clone size: .
J gene: TRBJ2-2
CDR3 protein: ASSDSIGAGELF

V gene: TRBV27
clone size: .
J gene: TRBJ1-1
CDR3 protein: ASKDNLNTEAF

V gene: TRBV27
clone size: once
J gene: TRBJ2-7
CDR3 protein: ASSSPQLSSYEQY

V gene: TRBV19
clone size: .
J gene: TRBJ2-7
CDR3 protein: ASSNGPLPSYEQY

V gene: TRBV29-1
clone size: once
J gene: TRBJ1-2
CDR3 protein: SVESGTGLEGYT

V gene: TRBV28
clone size: .
J gene: TRBJ1-2
CDR3 protein: ASTPQVENYGYT

V gene: TRBV7-9
clone size: .
J gene: TRBJ1-2
CDR3 protein: ASSLGLGYT

V gene: TRBV6-5
clone size: .
J gene: TRBJ1-5
CDR3 protein: ASSPDRDSNQPQH

V gene: TRBV7-9
clone size: once
J gene: TRBJ1-5
CDR3 protein: ASSRAGNNQPQH

V gene: TRBV28
clone size: .
J gene: TRBJ2-1
CDR3 protein: ASSFRTSGGGAYNEQF

V gene: TRBV18
clone size: .
J gene: TRBJ1-5
CDR3 protein: ASSAQGFGNQPQH

V gene: TRBV10-3
clone size: .
J gene: TRBJ2-7
CDR3 protein: AIKTGLAGNPPNEQY

V gene: TRBV6-5
clone size: .
J gene: TRBJ2-1
CDR3 protein: ASRDYYNEQF

V gene: TRBV7-3
clone size: .
J gene: TRBJ2-5
CDR3 protein: ASSSSGVQETQY

V gene: TRBV11-2
clone size: .
J gene: TRBJ1-4
CDR3 protein: ASSSPGTGDEKLF

V gene: TRBV7-9
clone size: .
J gene: TRBJ2-5
CDR3 protein: ASSLARRGQETQY

V gene: TRBV7-2
clone size: .
J gene: TRBJ2-7
CDR3 protein: ASSLGGGAAGQY

V gene: TRBV4-3
clone size: once
J gene: TRBJ1-2
CDR3 protein: ASSQGPGGGYGYT

V gene: TRBV7-9
clone size: .
J gene: TRBJ2-5
CDR3 protein: ASSLGWTSGESQETQY

V gene: TRBV9
clone size: .
J gene: TRBJ1-3
CDR3 protein: ASNPTGSTGNTIY

V gene: TRBV7-3
clone size: .
J gene: TRBJ2-1
CDR3 protein: ASSSTAYNEQF

V gene: TRBV7-3
clone size: few
J gene: TRBJ2-1
CDR3 protein: ASSPTGGGLGNEQF

V gene: TRBV29-1
clone size: .
J gene: TRBJ2-7
CDR3 protein: SVDFWGGSTYEQY

V gene: TRBV6-5
clone size: .
J gene: TRBJ2-7
CDR3 protein: ASSRREFHEQY

V gene: TRBV7-3
clone size: .
J gene: TRBJ2-3
CDR3 protein: ASSLGGALDTQY

V gene: TRBV29-1
clone size: .
J gene: TRBJ2-7
CDR3 protein: SVKDSYEQY

V gene: TRBV15
clone size: .
J gene: TRBJ1-2
CDR3 protein: ATSPQTGIYGYT

V gene: TRBV14
clone size: .
J gene: TRBJ2-7
CDR3 protein: ASSKQGLSYEQY